This T cell receptor (beta chain) was observed in a study of blood T cell repertoires in COVID-19. Overall study: The origin of the acute and convalescent COVID-19 samples was the United States, Italy and Spain.

Authors' data handling: Amplification of reference gene primers provided the estimated nucleated cell counts. Some clones are missing from TCRdb's copy, which holds only in-frame ones; the method was immunoSEQ multiplex PCR. V and J calls plus clone size are reproduced from that table; the DNA served to infer D and trimming. Of a few hundred thousand clones listed, roughly 80% are singletons. In germline, CDR1 is SGDLS, CDR2 YYNGEE. J gave up 2 bases and V 3 bases, and 4 bases lay outside the gene matches. This CDR3 has 14 residues. This clone was picked up one time. The V and J genes are TRBV9 and TRBJ1-1, with 7 bases lining up with TRBD1. What was sequenced was peripheral blood. The sequence derives from a woman of 80 years or more with active or convalescent COVID-19. The CDR3 DNA reads as TGTGCCAGCAGCGCGACAGGGATAAACACTGAAGCTTTCTTT. Translating gives CASSATGINTEAFF.